This T cell receptor beta chain was recovered during a study of cytomegalovirus exposure and HLA in healthy donors. The overall study: Roughly 80 million unique TCRs from HLA-typed donors made up an early data release.

Germline V gene sequence: CDR1 MGHRA, CDR2 YSYEKL. This CDR3 comprises 15 residues. V shed 10 bases, J shed 10 bases, and the junction held 20 bases outside the gene matches. With respect to this clone: Its antigen is not known.

The PCR ran on 60 Vbeta and 13 Jbeta primers. The table came from immunoSEQ multiplex PCR; TCRdb's copy has only in-frame clones and leaves some out. The sample totals approximately 140,000 clones. Each of the donors was a healthy bone marrow donor. Study findings and constraints: For most TCR beta V segments, an earlier analysis put the productive rate at about 87% or about 30% of the time.

What was sequenced was PBMCs. The J gene is TRBJ1-2, the V gene TRBV4-1, with 8 bases identical to TRBD1. The receptor was derived from a woman in her fifties or sixties in good health and CMV-seronegative. This CDR3 reads CAIPPPGATGGDYTF. The CDR3 nucleotides are TGCGCCATTCCACCCCCTGGCGCCACAGGGGGGGACTACACCTTC.